This T cell receptor (beta chain) is drawn from a study of CDR3 diversity in severe acne. The V end lost 1 base, the J end lost 2 bases, and 13 bases lay between the germline ends. The germline CDR1 and CDR2 sequences are SGHRS and YFSETQ. The CDR3 covers 15 residues. From the PCR reads, TCRdb called clonotypes with MiXCR, one entry per CDR3 protein. The data hold approximately 90,000 distinct CDR3 sequences, with roughly half observed a single time. This clonotype was found a few times. The clonotype originates from a male donor in good health, serving as a control. This rearrangement joins TRBV5-1 to TRBJ2-7, with D possibly matching TRBD2 (5 bases). The sequenced sample consisted of blood. The CDR3 sequence is CASSLNADSTYEQYF. CDR3 DNA sequence: TGCGCCAGCAGCTTGAATGCGGACTCCACCTACGAGCAGTACTTC.